Listed here is a single T cell receptor (beta chain). Germline V gives CDR1 SGHKS, CDR2 YYEKEE (reference sequence). Deletions cut 0 bases from V and 3 bases from J, with 10 bases between. There are 14 residues in the CDR3. In the original processing: Reference gene primer amplification gave estimated nucleated cell counts. Clones were sequenced by immunoSEQ multiplex PCR, and TCRdb holds only the in-frame ones, with some missing. V and J calls and clone size are given by that table; D and trimming were obtained from the DNA. In the table there are 130,000 or so clones, around 83% of which are singletons. This record comes from a study of blood T cell repertoires in COVID-19. Study context: COVID-19 samples collected from the United States, Italy and Spain covered acute and convalescent phases. Sources were T cells, B-cell-depleted T cells, or PBMCs; the material itself was cDNA or gDNA.

The chain employs TRBV5-5 and TRBJ2-7, with D perhaps TRBD2 (6 bases). This receptor was obtained from a human donor in a cohort sampled during active COVID-19. The sample taken for sequencing was peripheral blood. Here the CDR3 DNA reads TGTGCCAGCAGCTTGGAGGGACTTTACTACGAGCAGTACTTC. Amino acid sequence: CASSLEGLYYEQYF.